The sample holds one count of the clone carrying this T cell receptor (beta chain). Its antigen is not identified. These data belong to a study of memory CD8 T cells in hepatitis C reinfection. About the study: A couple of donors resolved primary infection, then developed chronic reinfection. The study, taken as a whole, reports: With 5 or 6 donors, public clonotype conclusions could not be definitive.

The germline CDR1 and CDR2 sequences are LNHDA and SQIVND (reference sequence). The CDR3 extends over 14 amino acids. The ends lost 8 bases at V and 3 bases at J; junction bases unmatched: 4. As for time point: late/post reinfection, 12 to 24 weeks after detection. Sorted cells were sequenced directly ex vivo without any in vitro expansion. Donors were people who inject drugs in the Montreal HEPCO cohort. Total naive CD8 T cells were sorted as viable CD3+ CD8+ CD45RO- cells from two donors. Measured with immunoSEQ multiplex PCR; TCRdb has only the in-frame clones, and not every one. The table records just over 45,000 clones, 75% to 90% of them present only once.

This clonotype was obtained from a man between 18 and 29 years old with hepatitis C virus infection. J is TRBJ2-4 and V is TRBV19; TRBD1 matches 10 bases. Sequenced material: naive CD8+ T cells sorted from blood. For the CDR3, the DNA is TGTGCCAGTGGGACAGGGGTTGGCAAAAACATTCAGTACTTC. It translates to CASGTGVGKNIQYF.